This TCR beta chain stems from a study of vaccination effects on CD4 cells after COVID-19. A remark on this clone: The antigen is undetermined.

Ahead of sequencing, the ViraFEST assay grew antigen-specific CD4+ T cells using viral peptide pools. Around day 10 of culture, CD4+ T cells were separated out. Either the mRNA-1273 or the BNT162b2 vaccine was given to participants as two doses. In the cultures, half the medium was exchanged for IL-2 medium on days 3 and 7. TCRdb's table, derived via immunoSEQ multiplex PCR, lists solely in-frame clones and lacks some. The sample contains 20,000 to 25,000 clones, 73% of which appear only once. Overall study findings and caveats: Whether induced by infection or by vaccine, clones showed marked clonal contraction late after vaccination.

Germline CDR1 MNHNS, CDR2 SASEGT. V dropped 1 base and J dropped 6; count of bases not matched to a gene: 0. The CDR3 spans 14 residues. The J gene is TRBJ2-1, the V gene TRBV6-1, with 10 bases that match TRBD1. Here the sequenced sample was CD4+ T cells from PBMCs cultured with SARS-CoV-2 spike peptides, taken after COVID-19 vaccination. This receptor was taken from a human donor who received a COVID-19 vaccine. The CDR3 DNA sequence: TGTGCCAGCAGTGAAGGGACAGGGGGCAATGAGCAGTTCTTC. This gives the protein CASSEGTGGNEQFF.